A single sample is the source of the 5 T cell receptor beta chains below, sequenced in a study of CD8+ T cells in alopecia areata. cDNA reverse transcribed from extracted RNA served as the sequencing template. Clones were sequenced by immunoSEQ multiplex PCR, and TCRdb holds only the in-frame ones, with some missing. Observed in the sample are 250,000 or so clones, none of them singletons. Markers used for sorting pooled cutaneous lymph node cells were CD4, CD8alpha, NKG2D, NKG2ACE and others. The sample consisted of CD4+ T cells sorted from a lymph node. Source of these receptors: a C3H/HeJ mouse with alopecia areata. These mice share the MHC haplotype H2-k.

This clone was picked up a small number of times. Gene names follow the mouse nomenclature. From the germline J gene comes the end of the CDR3, since the read stops 3 residues before it. The chain carries TRBV19 and TRBJ1-6; 7 nucleotides align to TRBD1. TRBJ1-6 is flagged as an ORF with uncertain function. This CDR3 spans 16 amino acids. Germline V gene lookup returns CDR1 FNHDT and CDR2 SITEND (reference sequence). Losses at the gene ends were 4 bases for V and 3 bases for J; bases not matched to a gene: 7. The CDR3 loop reads CASSPGTVLYNSPLYF. The DNA read from the CDR3 is TGTGCCAGCAGTCCCGGGACAGTACTCTATAATTCGCCC.

This clone came up a few times. Germline and genes here are mouse. The sequence runs out 4 residues before the end of the CDR3; the remainder is reconstructed from the germline J gene. The V call is TRBV19, the J call TRBJ1-1, with D perhaps TRBD1 (5 bases). Trimming removed 2 bases from V and 1 base from J, with 12 bases in between. This CDR3 has 15 residues. Germline V gene data show CDR1 as FNHDT and CDR2 as SITEND (reference sequence). CDR3 protein: CASSIYQGANTEVFF. The part of the CDR3 DNA that was read is TGTGCCAGCAGTATCTATCAGGGAGCGAACACA. The whole variable domain, remainder taken from reference TRBV19 and TRBJ1-1, is GGIITQTPKFLIGQEGQKLTLKCQQNFNHDTMYWYRQDSGKGLRLIYYSITENDLQKGDLSEGYDASREKKSSFSLTVTSAQKNEMAVFLCASSIYQGANTEVFFGKGTRLTVV.

This clone occurred a few times. Germline and genes: mouse. The read stops 4 residues short of the end of the CDR3; the missing end is completed from the germline J gene. The chain is built from TRBV13-3 and TRBJ2-4; no reliable D call. CDR1 NNHDY and CDR2 SYVADS come from the germline V gene. The CDR3 totals 13 residues. CDR3 DNA, as far as it was read: TGTGCCAGCAGTGATGTCTCAGAAAAC. This gives the protein CASSDVSEN. The CDR3, in full, reads CASSDVSENTLYF.

Comment on this clone: Mouse germline and gene names are used. The CDR3 bases that were read are TGTGCCAGCAGGACAGGGGGCGCCAATGCT. Encoded protein: CASRTGGANA. The full CDR3 sequence reads CASRTGGANAEQFF. J is TRBJ2-1 and V is TRBV13-1; 10 bases are a match to TRBD1. The read ends 4 residues before the CDR3 terminus; that terminus is restored from the germline J gene. Per germline, CDR1 NSHNY and CDR2 SYGAGN. The CDR3 has 14 residues. J was trimmed by 5 bases and V by 5 bases; bases with no gene match: 4.

As regards this clone: Any gene name here is a mouse gene name. The missing CDR3 end, 4 residues past where the read stops, is filled in from the germline J gene. This rearrangement joins TRBV13-3 to TRBJ1-1; possibly TRBD1 for D (6 bases). The germline V gene has CDR1 NNHDY and CDR2 SYVADS. V lost 5 bases to trimming and J lost 1 base, with 9 bases between them. The CDR3 is 13 amino acids. The CDR3 reads CASREQGNTEVFF. The sequenced part of the CDR3 DNA is TGTGCCAGCAGAGAACAGGGGAACACA.